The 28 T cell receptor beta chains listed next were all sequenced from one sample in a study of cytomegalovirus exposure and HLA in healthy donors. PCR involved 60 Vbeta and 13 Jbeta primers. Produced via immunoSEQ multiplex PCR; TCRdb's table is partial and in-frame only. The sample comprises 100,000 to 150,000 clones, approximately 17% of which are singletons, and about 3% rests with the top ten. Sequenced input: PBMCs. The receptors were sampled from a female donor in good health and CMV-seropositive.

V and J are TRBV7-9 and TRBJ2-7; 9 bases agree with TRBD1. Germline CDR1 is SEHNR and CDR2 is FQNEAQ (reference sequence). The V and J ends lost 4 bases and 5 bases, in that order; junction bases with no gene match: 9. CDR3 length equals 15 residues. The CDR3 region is CASSYSRDRDNEQYF. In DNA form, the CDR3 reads TGTGCCAGCAGCTATAGCCGGGACAGGGACAACGAGCAGTACTTC.

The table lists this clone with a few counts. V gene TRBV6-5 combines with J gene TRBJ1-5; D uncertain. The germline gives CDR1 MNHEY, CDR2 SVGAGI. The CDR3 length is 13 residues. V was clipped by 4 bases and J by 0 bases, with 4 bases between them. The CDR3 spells CASSSVSNQPQHF. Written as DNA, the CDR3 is TGTGCCAGCAGTTCAGTTAGCAATCAGCCCCAGCATTTT.

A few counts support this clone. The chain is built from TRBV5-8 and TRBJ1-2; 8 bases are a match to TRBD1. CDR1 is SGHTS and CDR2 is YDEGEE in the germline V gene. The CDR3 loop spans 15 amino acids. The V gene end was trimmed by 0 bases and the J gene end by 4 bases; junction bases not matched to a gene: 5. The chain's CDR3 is CASSLGQGRRYGYTF. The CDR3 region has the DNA TGTGCCAGCAGCTTGGGACAGGGGAGACGCTATGGCTACACCTTC.

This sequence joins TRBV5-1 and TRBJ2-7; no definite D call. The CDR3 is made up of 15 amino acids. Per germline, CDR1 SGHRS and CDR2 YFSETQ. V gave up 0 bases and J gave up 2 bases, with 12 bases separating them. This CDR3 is CASSLDGSHAYEQYF. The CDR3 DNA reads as TGCGCCAGCAGCTTGGACGGGTCTCACGCCTACGAGCAGTACTTC.

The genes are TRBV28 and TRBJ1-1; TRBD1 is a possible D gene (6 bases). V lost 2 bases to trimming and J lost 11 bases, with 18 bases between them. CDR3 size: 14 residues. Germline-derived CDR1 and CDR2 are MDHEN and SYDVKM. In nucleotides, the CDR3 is TGTGCCAGCAGTTTAGTTGCACAGGGTTTCTCGGCTTTCTTT. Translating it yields CASSLVAQGFSAFF.

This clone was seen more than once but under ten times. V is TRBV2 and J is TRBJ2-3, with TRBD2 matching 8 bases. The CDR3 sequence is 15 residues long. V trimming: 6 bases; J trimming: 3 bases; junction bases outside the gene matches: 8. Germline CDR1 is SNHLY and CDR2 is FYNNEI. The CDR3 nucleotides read TGTGCCAGCAGGCAGGGACTAGATTCTACAGATACGCAGTATTTT. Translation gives CASRQGLDSTDTQYF.

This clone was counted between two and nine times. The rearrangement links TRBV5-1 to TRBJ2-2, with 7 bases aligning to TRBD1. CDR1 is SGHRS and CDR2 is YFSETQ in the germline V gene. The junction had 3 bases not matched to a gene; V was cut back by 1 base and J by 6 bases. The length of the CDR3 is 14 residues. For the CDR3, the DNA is TGCGCCAGCAGCTTGTCGACAGGGTCCGGGGAGCTGTTTTTT. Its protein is CASSLSTGSGELFF.

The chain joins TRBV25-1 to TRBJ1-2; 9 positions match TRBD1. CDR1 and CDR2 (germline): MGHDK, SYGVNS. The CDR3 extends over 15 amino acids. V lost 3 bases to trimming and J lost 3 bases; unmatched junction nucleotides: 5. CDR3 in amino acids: CASSDPGQGYYGYTF. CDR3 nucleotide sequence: TGTGCCAGCAGTGACCCGGGACAGGGTTACTATGGCTACACCTTC.

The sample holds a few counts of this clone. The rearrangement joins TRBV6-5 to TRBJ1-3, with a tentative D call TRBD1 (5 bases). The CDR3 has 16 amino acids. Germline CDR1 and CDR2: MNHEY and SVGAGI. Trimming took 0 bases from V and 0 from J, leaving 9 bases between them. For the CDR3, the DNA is TGTGCCAGCAGTTACTCGACAGTCGGCTCTGGAAACACCATATATTTT. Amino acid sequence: CASSYSTVGSGNTIYF.

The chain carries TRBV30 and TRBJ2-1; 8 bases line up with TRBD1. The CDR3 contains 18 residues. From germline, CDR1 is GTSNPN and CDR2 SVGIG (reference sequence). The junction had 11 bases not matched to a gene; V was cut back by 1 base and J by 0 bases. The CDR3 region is CAWSGFAQGDNSYNEQFF. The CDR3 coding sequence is TGTGCCTGGAGTGGTTTTGCACAGGGGGATAACTCCTACAATGAGCAGTTCTTC.

Written as DNA, the CDR3 is TGCGCCAGCAGCTTCGCACGGGGAGACACTGAAGCTTTCTTT. Its protein product is CASSFARGDTEAFF. The genes are TRBV5-1 and TRBJ1-1; D unresolved. The CDR3 runs to 14 residues. Germline V gene data show CDR1 as SGHRS and CDR2 as YFSETQ. Trimming removed 2 bases from V and 3 bases from J, with 11 bases in between.

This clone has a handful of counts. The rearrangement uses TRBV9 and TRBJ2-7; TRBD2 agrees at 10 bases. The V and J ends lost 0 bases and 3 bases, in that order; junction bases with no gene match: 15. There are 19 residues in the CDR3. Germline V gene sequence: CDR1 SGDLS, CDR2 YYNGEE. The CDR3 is CASSVGAELGAGGHYEQYF. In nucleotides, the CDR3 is TGTGCCAGCAGCGTAGGTGCCGAACTAGGAGCGGGAGGGCACTACGAGCAGTACTTC.

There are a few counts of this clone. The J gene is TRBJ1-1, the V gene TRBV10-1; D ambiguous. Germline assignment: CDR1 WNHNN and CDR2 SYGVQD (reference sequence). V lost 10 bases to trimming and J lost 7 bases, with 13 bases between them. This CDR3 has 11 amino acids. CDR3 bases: TGCGCCACACCGAGCGGATATGAAGCTTTCTTT. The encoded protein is CATPSGYEAFF.

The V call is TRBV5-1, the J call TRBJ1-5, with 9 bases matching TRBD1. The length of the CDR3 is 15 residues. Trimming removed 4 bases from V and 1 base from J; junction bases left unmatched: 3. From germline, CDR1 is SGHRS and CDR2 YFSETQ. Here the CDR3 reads CASSPGTGSNQPQHF. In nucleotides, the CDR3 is TGCGCCAGCAGCCCTGGGACAGGGAGCAATCAGCCCCAGCATTTT. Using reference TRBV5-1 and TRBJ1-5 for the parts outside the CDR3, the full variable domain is KAGVTQTPRYLIKTRGQQVTLSCSPISGHRSVSWYQQTPGQGLQFLFEYFSETQRNKGNFPGRFSGRQFSNSRSEMNVSTLELGDSALYLCASSPGTGSNQPQHFGDGTRLSIL.

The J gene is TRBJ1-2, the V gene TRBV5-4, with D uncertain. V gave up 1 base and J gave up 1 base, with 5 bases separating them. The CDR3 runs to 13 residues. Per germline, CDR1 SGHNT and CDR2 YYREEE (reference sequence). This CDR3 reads CASSLSYNYGYTF. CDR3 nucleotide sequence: TGTGCCAGCAGCTTGTCCTATAACTATGGCTACACCTTC.

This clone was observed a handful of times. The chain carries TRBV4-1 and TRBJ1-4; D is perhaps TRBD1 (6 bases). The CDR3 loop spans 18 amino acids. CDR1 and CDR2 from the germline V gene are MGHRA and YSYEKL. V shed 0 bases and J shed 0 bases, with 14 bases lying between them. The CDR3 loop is CASSQDLRGHTTNEKLFF. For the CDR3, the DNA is TGCGCCAGCAGCCAAGATTTGAGGGGACACACAACTAATGAAAAACTGTTTTTT.

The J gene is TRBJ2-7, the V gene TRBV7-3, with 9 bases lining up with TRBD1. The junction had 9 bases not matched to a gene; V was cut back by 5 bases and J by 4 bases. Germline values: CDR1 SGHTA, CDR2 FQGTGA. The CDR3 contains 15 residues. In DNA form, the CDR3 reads TGTGCCAGCAGCCGAGGGACAGGGTATGGTTACGAGCAGTACTTC. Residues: CASSRGTGYGYEQYF.

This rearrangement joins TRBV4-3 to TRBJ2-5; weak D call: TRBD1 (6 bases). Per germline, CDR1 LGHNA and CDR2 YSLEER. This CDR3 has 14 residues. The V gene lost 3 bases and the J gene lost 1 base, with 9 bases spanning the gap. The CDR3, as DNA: TGCGCCAGCAGCCAGACAGGACTCCAAGAGACCCAGTACTTC. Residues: CASSQTGLQETQYF.

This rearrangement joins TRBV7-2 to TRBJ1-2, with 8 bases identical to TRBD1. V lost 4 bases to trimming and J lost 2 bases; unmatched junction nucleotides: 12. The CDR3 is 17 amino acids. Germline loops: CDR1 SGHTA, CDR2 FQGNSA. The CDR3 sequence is CASSSELGTGPNYGYTF. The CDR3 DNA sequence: TGTGCCAGCAGCTCCGAGTTGGGGACAGGACCCAACTATGGCTACACCTTC.

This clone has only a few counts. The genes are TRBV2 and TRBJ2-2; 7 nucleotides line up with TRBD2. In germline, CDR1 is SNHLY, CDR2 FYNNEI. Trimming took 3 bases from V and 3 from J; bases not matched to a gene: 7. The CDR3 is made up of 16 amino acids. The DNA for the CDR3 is TGTGCCAGCAGTGAGCGGGGGACTGGTCACACCGGGGAGCTGTTTTTT. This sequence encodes CASSERGTGHTGELFF.

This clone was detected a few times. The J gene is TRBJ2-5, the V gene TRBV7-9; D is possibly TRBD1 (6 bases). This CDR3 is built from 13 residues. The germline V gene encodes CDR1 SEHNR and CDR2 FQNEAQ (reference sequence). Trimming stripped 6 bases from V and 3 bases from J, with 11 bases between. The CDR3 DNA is TGTGCCAGCAGACGGACAGCTGAAGAGACCCAGTACTTC. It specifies CASRRTAEETQYF.

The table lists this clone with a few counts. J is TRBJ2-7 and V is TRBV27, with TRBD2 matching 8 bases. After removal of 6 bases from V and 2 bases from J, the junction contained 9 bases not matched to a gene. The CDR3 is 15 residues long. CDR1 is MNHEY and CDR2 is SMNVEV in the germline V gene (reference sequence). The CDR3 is CASRSGTSFPYEQYF. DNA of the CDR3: TGTGCCAGCAGGTCAGGGACTAGTTTCCCCTACGAGCAGTACTTC.

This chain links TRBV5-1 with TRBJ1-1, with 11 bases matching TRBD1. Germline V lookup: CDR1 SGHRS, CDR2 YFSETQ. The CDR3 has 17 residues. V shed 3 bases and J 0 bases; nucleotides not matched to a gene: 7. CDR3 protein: CASSSGTGGTMNTEAFF. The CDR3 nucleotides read TGCGCCAGCAGCTCCGGGACAGGGGGAACCATGAACACTGAAGCTTTCTTT.

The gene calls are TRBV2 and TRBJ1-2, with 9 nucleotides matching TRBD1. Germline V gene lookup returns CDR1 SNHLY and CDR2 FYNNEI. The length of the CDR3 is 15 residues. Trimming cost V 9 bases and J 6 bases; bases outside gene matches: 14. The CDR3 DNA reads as TGTGCCAGTAAGAGACTACAGGGGGCGTGGGATGGCTACACCTTC. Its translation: CASKRLQGAWDGYTF.

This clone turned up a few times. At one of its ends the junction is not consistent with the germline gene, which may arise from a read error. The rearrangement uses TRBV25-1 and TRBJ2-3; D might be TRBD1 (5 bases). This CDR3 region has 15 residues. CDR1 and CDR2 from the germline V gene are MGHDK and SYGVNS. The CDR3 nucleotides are TGTGCCAGCAGTGAATATGTGGGGCGCACGGATACGCAGTATTTT. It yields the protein CASSEYVGRTDTQYF.

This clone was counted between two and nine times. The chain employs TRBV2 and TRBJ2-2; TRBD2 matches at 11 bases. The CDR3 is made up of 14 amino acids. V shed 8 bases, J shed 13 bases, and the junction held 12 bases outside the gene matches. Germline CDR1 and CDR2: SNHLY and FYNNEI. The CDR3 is CASRSRLAGGLLFF. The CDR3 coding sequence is TGTGCCAGCCGTAGTCGGCTAGCGGGGGGTTTGCTGTTTTTT. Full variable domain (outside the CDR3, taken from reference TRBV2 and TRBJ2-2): EPEVTQTPSHQVTQMGQEVILRCVPISNHLYFYWYRQILGQKVEFLVSFYNNEISEKSEIFDDQFSVERPDGSNFTLKIRSTKLEDSAMYFCASRSRLAGGLLFFGEGSRLTVL.

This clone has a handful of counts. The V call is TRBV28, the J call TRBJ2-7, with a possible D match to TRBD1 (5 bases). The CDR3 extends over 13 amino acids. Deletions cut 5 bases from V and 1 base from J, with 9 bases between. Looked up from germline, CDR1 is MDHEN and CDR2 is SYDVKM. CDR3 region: CASSPRQSYEQYF. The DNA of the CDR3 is TGTGCCAGCAGTCCAAGACAGTCCTACGAGCAGTACTTC.

The chain's CDR3 is CASSFTSFTDTQYF. The CDR3 coding sequence is TGTGCCAGCAGCTTTACTAGTTTTACAGATACGCAGTATTTT. V usage is TRBV5-6 and J usage is TRBJ2-3; maybe TRBD2 (5 bases). V was clipped by 2 bases and J by 3 bases, with 10 bases between them. The CDR3 sequence is 14 residues long. CDR1 and CDR2 (germline): SGHDT, YYEEEE.